The 11 T cell receptor beta chains presented below share a single source sample, sequenced in a study of human T cells and chemical hapten exposure. Sample time point: pre-sensitization, week 0. The sample's treatment: therapeutic diphenylcyclopropenone sensitization with weekly scalp DPC. MiXCR, run by TCRdb on the RACE reads, gives a single entry per CDR3 protein. The sample includes 50,000 to 65,000 distinct CDR3 sequences, 5.5% to 7.5% of them seen just once. The sample was whole blood, taken in connection with sensitization to the hapten diphenylcyclopropenone (DPC). The receptors shown here come from a woman aged 30 to 39 with alopecia areata. Some clones in this sample may be carry-over from other donors' samples.

The sample holds many counts of this clonotype. The chain carries TRBV20-1 and TRBJ2-3; 8 bases are a match to TRBD2. Germline V gene sequence: CDR1 DFQATT, CDR2 SNEGSKA (reference sequence). This CDR3 comprises 14 residues. With V trimmed by 6 bases and J by 6 bases, 11 bases remained unmatched. The CDR3 loop is CSAPRVSGVDTQYF. CDR3 DNA sequence: TGCAGTGCCCCCCGGGTTAGCGGGGTTGATACGCAGTATTTT.

This clonotype was seen ten or more times. The chain joins TRBV11-2 to TRBJ1-5; no definite D call. Trimming cost V 2 bases and J 0 bases, with 8 bases left between them. CDR1 and CDR2 (germline): SGHAT, FQNNGV. The CDR3 is 15 residues long. The DNA for the CDR3 is TGTGCCAGCAGCTTACGCAGCGATAGCAATCAGCCCCAGCATTTT. Its translation: CASSLRSDSNQPQHF.

This clonotype was picked up many times. The rearrangement joins TRBV6-6 to TRBJ1-2; 8 positions agree with TRBD1. The CDR3 contains 14 residues. CDR1 and CDR2 (germline): MNHNY, SVGAGI (reference sequence). Losses at the gene ends were 5 bases for V and 11 bases for J; bases not matched to a gene: 13. CDR3 nucleotide sequence: TGTGCCAGCAGTAGCCAAGGGACAGGTTATCGGTACACCTTC. Protein: CASSSQGTGYRYTF.

There are many counts of this clonotype. The chain has TRBV13 and TRBJ1-1; D gene uncertain. The CDR3 consists of 14 residues. The ends were cut back, 3 bases at V and 8 bases at J, with 16 bases in the middle. The germline V gene has CDR1 PRHDT and CDR2 FYEKMQ (reference sequence). CDR3 in amino acids: CASSFGDVSPEAFF. DNA for the CDR3: TGTGCCAGCAGCTTCGGGGATGTCAGTCCAGAAGCTTTCTTT.

This clonotype appeared a few times. The rearrangement links TRBV6-1 to TRBJ2-1, with 9 bases identical to TRBD1. The germline V gene encodes CDR1 MNHNS and CDR2 SASEGT. Trimming took 5 bases from V and 2 from J; bases not matched to a gene: 13. This CDR3 has 18 residues. CDR3 DNA sequence: TGTGCCAGCAGTCTTCCCAGGCTGGGACAGGGCCCCTACAATGAGCAGTTCTTC. This translates into CASSLPRLGQGPYNEQFF.

This clonotype was counted ten times or more. This sequence joins TRBV2 and TRBJ1-1, with TRBD1 matching 9 bases. Germline V gene data show CDR1 as SNHLY and CDR2 as FYNNEI. The J segment lost 5 bases and the V segment lost 6 bases, leaving 4 bases of the junction unmatched. The CDR3 is 13 residues long. The CDR3 spells CASRTGGGTEAFF. The DNA for the CDR3 is TGTGCCAGCAGGACAGGGGGAGGGACTGAAGCTTTCTTT.

This clonotype was detected many times. The genes are TRBV3-1 and TRBJ2-3; no clear D gene. CDR1 is LGHDT and CDR2 is YNNKEL in the germline V gene (reference sequence). V lost 1 base and J lost 7, with 6 bases in between. This CDR3 is 12 amino acids long. DNA for the CDR3: TGTGCCAGCAGCCAAGGACGACATACGCAGTATTTT. It is translated as CASSQGRHTQYF.

About this clonotype: A much larger clone lies one base from this, so it may be a read error. This chain links TRBV21-1 with TRBJ1-5; the table calls TRBD1, which could not be checked here. TRBV21-1 is termed a pseudogene. The CDR3 spans 15 residues. CDR3 region: CASTPAGGGNQPQNF. The CDR3 DNA reads as TGTGCCAGCACCCCGGCGGGGGGCGGAAATCAGCCCCAGAATTTT.

This clonotype has ten or more counts. V is TRBV30 and J is TRBJ1-4; no clear D. The CDR3 totals 14 residues. CDR1 GTSNPN and CDR2 SVGIG come from the germline V gene (reference sequence). Trimming took off 6 bases at V and 0 bases at J, with 11 bases between the two ends. The CDR3 sequence is CACHHDATNEKLFF. The CDR3 coding sequence is TGTGCCTGCCATCACGATGCAACTAATGAAAAACTGTTTTTT.

This clonotype was seen many times. The rearrangement uses TRBV9 and TRBJ1-6; TRBD1 is a possible D gene (5 bases). Germline assignment: CDR1 SGDLS and CDR2 YYNGEE. The CDR3 loop spans 14 amino acids. Trimming took 0 bases from V and 6 from J, leaving 7 bases between them. The CDR3 is CASSVVGVNSPLHF. Written as DNA, the CDR3 is TGTGCCAGCAGCGTAGTAGGGGTTAATTCACCCCTCCACTTT.

This clonotype was counted many times. This chain uses TRBV10-3 with TRBJ2-3; 7 bases match TRBD1. Per the germline V gene, CDR1 is ENHRY and CDR2 is SYGVKD. The V segment lost 5 bases and the J segment 3 bases; nucleotides outside the gene matches: 5. This CDR3 region has 14 residues. The CDR3 loop reads CAISNRGDTDTQYF. Here the CDR3 DNA reads TGTGCCATCAGTAACAGGGGAGATACAGATACGCAGTATTTT.